The clone carrying this T cell receptor beta chain has only a few counts. The antigen remains unidentified. The CDR3 runs to 13 residues. V dropped 5 bases and J dropped 8 bases, with 15 bases sitting between them. TCRdb called the 5' RACE reads again in MiXCR, with one record for every CDR3 protein. Among some 500,000 distinct CDR3 sequences listed, roughly a fifth were seen once. The data derive from a study of identical twins. Study-wide results and caveats: The conclusions drew on cross-sectional statistical analysis instead of tracking the same donors. The degree of excess twin sharing was weaker in beta out-of-frame sequences.

These data are also associated with another study on T cells expressing NK-cell markers. From that report: Certain NKG2C+ T cell clones were expanded, and their HCMV specificity remained unclear.

V and J are TRBV12-3 or TRBV12-4 and TRBJ1-2; a weak D match, TRBD1 (5 bases). The TCR originated in a woman between 18 and 29 years old in good health. The sequenced sample consisted of CD4+ T cells sorted from blood. The CDR3 here is CASSPSQGRGYTF. The CDR3 region has the DNA TGTGCCAGCAGTCCTAGCCAGGGTCGGGGCTACACCTTC.